Reported below is one T cell receptor beta chain. Its target antigen remains unknown. Nothing much larger sits one base from this clone, and base qualities are not available. The sample originates from a study of blood T cell repertoires in COVID-19 (dated by TCRdb to 2020 to 2021). Notes on the research overall: The collaborator samples originated in the United States, Italy and Spain and spanned the acute and convalescent phases of COVID-19. The prospective study material was composed of cDNA or gDNA derived from T cells, B-cell-depleted T cells, or PBMCs. The samples were drawn from the first 160 participants of the ongoing ImmuneRACE study and from some 1,300 subjects provided by 6 global collaborators. The dataset comprised deeply sampled blood TCRbeta repertoires from subjects exposed to, actively infected with, or recovered from COVID-19. A de-identified subject ID, COVID-19 status, age in years and sex were almost always included in the sample metadata. A freely available public database, intended as a resource for researchers studying the immune response to SARS-CoV-2, is where the repertoires were released. Where available, HLA class I and class II types were obtained from metadata supplied by the sample provider rather than from assay-based typing. The study at large found these results: How much clinical and demographic metadata was included differed by source and by participant, and the metadata was provided uncurated.

The immunoSEQ Assay, a bias-controlled multiplex PCR, was used to amplify TCRbeta CDR3 regions from genomic DNA. The authors' pipeline ran thus. Within the assay, amplification of reference gene primers was used to estimate how many nucleated cells each sample contained. To quantify the absolute abundance of each unique TCRbeta CDR3 rearrangement, sequence reads were collapsed and filtered. Productive Simpson clonality was computed per sample as the square root of Simpson's diversity index over productive rearrangements. TCRdb took over this immuneACCESS table, retaining in-frame rearrangements with V and J assigned. Such tables are incomplete; in checked studies, under half of the missing clones stem from an unresolved V gene, and the remainder is unexplained. V and J calls and clone size follow that table, whereas D and trimming were derived from the DNA. The sample has around 100,000 clones on record, over 75% of them singletons. The top ten clonotypes cover 7% to 9% of the sample.

Each collaborating institution followed its own protocols to collect whole blood in K2EDTA tubes. For TCRbeta analysis, collaborator samples were shipped as frozen whole blood, as isolated PBMCs, or as DNA extracted from either sample type. The germline V gene (reference sequence) sets CDR1 to SEHNR and CDR2 to FQNEAQ. Inclusive of the bounding cysteine and phenylalanine, the CDR3 is 15 residues long. The read is trimmed to its CDR3 DNA, 45 bases read in frame from base 1. Compared with germline, V lacks 5 bases and J lacks 7 bases; bases without a gene match: 8. This receptor was obtained from a young man in a cohort sampled during active COVID-19. Sequenced sample: peripheral blood. Recombination linked TRBV7-9 to TRBJ1-4; 9 nucleotides in the junction match TRBD1. The bases are TGTGCCAGCAGCGTCCGGGACAGGGCCGGTGAAAAACTGTTTTTT. It codes for CASSVRDRAGEKLFF.